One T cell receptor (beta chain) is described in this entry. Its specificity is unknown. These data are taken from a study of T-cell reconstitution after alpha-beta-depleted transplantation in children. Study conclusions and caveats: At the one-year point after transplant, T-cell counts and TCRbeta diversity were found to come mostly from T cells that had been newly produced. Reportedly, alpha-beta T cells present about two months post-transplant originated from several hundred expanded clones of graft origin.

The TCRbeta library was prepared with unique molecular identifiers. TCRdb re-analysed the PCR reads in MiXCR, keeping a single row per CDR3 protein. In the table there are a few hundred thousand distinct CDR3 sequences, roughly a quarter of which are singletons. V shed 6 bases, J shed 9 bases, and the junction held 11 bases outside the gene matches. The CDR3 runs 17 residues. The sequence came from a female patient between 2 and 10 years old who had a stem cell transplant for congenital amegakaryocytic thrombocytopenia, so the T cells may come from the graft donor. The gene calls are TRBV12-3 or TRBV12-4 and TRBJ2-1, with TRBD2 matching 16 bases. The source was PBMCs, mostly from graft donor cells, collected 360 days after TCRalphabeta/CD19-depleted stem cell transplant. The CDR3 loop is CASSPGLAGGPDREQFF. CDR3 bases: TGTGCCAGCAGCCCGGGACTAGCGGGGGGGCCGGATCGTGAGCAGTTCTTC.